This is a list of T cell receptor beta chains from one sample in a study of T-cell reconstitution after alpha-beta-depleted transplantation in children. TCRdb passed the PCR reads through MiXCR, listing each CDR3 protein once. This table has over 300,000 distinct CDR3 sequences, 10% appearing once. This material consisted of PBMCs from the stem cell graft donor, taken from the stem cell graft. These receptors were collected from a human donor who donated a stem cell graft to a child with acute lymphoblastic leukemia. CDR3s include the opening cysteine and the closing phenylalanine or tryptophan. A D gene is named only where the DNA matches it firmly. The size entry is marked missing in some rows and otherwise reads once, few, many or a size class.

few,TRBV5-1,.,TRBJ2-7,CASSSHSVAYEQYF,TGCGCCAGCAGCTCCCACTCTGTCGCCTACGAGCAGTACTTC
.,TRBV27,.,TRBJ1-2,CASSSLGQAPYGYNF,TGTGCCAGCAGTTCCCTCGGCCAGGCTCCCTATGGCTACAACTTC
many,TRBV6-2/TRBV6-3,TRBD2,TRBJ2-3,CASSRRLAGEDRTDTQYF,TGTGCCAGCAGCCGTAGACTAGCGGGAGAAGATCGGACAGATACGCAGTATTTT
.,TRBV11-1,.,TRBJ1-6,CATSRLNSPLHF,TGTGCCACCTCGAGGCTGAATTCACCCCTCCACTTT
many,TRBV20-1,TRBD2,TRBJ2-3,CSARDWASGRTDTQYF,TGCAGTGCTAGAGATTGGGCTAGCGGGAGAACAGATACGCAGTATTTT
few,TRBV4-1,.,TRBJ1-6,CASSQGAALSLHF,TGCGCCAGCAGCCAAGGGGCCGCTTTATCCCTCCACTTT
many,TRBV6-5,TRBD1,TRBJ1-5,CASSSQGYTQPQHF,TGTGCCAGCAGTTCACAGGGGTACACTCAGCCCCAGCATTTT
many,TRBV5-1,TRBD2,TRBJ2-7,CASSLVSSGVYEQYF,TGCGCCAGCAGCTTGGTGTCTAGCGGAGTATACGAGCAGTACTTC
.,TRBV6-2/TRBV6-3,.,TRBJ2-2,CASSYYGNSNTGELFF,TGTGCCAGCAGTTACTATGGGAATTCGAACACCGGGGAGCTGTTTTTT
.,TRBV9,.,TRBJ2-5,CASSVAPQLQETQYF,TGTGCCAGCAGCGTAGCTCCCCAATTACAAGAGACCCAGTACTTC
.,TRBV28,.,TRBJ1-2,CASSSPRGGKVYGYTF,TGTGCCAGCAGTTCGCCTCGCGGAGGGAAGGTCTATGGCTACACCTTC
.,TRBV4-3,TRBD1,TRBJ2-7,CASSQGRVGGPGSYEQYF,TGCGCCAGCAGCCAAGGACGAGTAGGGGGCCCTGGCTCCTACGAGCAGTACTTC
.,TRBV23-1,TRBD1,TRBJ1-5,CASSPPGQGGQPQHF,TGCGCCAGCAGTCCGCCGGGACAGGGGGGTCAGCCCCAGCATTTT
.,TRBV11-1,TRBD2,TRBJ2-3,CASSLRRREGRFTDTQYF,TGTGCCAGCAGCCTCCGACGGCGGGAGGGTAGATTCACAGATACGCAGTATTTT
many,TRBV29-1,TRBD2,TRBJ2-5,CSVRLAALDLETQYF,TGCAGCGTACGACTAGCGGCCCTTGATTTGGAGACCCAGTACTTC
many,TRBV7-2,TRBD2,TRBJ2-1,CASSLEGTSGMGEQFF,TGTGCCAGCAGCTTAGAGGGGACTAGCGGGATGGGGGAGCAGTTCTTC
.,TRBV7-9,.,TRBJ1-1,CASSRTSSGNTEAFF,TGTGCCAGCAGCCGAACATCATCAGGGAACACTGAAGCTTTCTTT
few,TRBV20-1,.,TRBJ2-3,CSARDKNGLDTQYF,TGCAGTGCTAGAGATAAAAATGGACTTGATACGCAGTATTTT
few,TRBV7-9,.,TRBJ1-3,CASNIAGSGNTIYF,TGTGCCAGCAATATTGCAGGGTCTGGAAACACCATATATTTT
.,TRBV3-1,.,TRBJ2-7,CASSRSGLAYEQYF,TGTGCCAGCAGCCGGTCGGGACTGGCCTACGAGCAGTACTTC
few,TRBV24-1,TRBD2,TRBJ2-7,CATSDGGLAGAYEQYF,TGTGCCACCAGTGATGGGGGACTAGCGGGAGCTTACGAGCAGTACTTC
.,TRBV5-1,TRBD2,TRBJ2-7,CASSPPASGRLEQYF,TGCGCCAGCAGCCCGCCGGCTAGCGGGAGGCTGGAGCAGTACTTC
few,TRBV7-9,.,TRBJ2-7,CVIGASYEQYF,TGTGTCATAGGGGCCTCCTACGAGCAGTACTTC
few,TRBV12-5,.,TRBJ2-3,CASGFFPSSTDTQYF,TGTGCTAGTGGTTTCTTCCCCTCTAGCACAGATACGCAGTATTTT
many,TRBV5-1,TRBD2,TRBJ2-7,CASSLSGRAYEQYF,TGCGCCAGCAGCTTAAGCGGGAGAGCATACGAGCAGTACTTC
few,TRBV6-2/TRBV6-3,.,TRBJ1-2,CASSYLGGGYGYTF,TGTGCCAGCAGTTACCTCGGAGGGGGCTATGGCTACACCTTC
.,TRBV5-1,.,TRBJ2-4,CASSWWGEWIQYF,TGCGCCAGCAGCTGGTGGGGTGAGTGGATTCAGTACTTC
.,TRBV4-1,.,TRBJ1-2,CASSQALDIMPTNYGYTF,TGCGCCAGCAGCCAAGCTTTAGACATAATGCCCACTAACTATGGCTACACCTTC
many,TRBV5-1,.,TRBJ2-7,CASSIGDDSYEQYF,TGCGCCAGCAGCATTGGGGACGATTCCTACGAGCAGTACTTC
many,TRBV5-6,TRBD2,TRBJ2-5,CASSPGLSLETQYF,TGTGCCAGCAGCCCGGGACTATCCCTGGAGACCCAGTACTTC
.,TRBV18,.,TRBJ2-5,CASSPRPGSRIQETQYF,TGTGCCAGCTCACCACGTCCGGGCAGCAGAATACAAGAGACCCAGTACTTC
few,TRBV29-1,TRBD1,TRBJ2-1,CSGGQVYNEQFF,TGCAGCGGTGGACAGGTCTACAATGAGCAGTTCTTC
.,TRBV12-3/TRBV12-4,TRBD2,TRBJ2-3,CASSDSAGGDTQYF,TGTGCCAGCAGCGATTCAGCGGGAGGAGATACGCAGTATTTT
many,TRBV7-2,.,TRBJ2-2,CASSQVGGTGELFF,TGTGCCAGCAGCCAGGTCGGGGGCACCGGGGAGCTGTTTTTT
few,TRBV9,.,TRBJ2-2,CASSVVVRDADGELFF,TGTGCCAGCAGCGTAGTTGTGCGGGATGCGGACGGGGAGCTGTTTTTT
.,TRBV12-3/TRBV12-4,TRBD1,TRBJ2-5,CASSLEGDRKETQYF,TGTGCCAGCAGTTTAGAAGGGGACAGAAAAGAGACCCAGTACTTC